The 25 T cell receptor beta chains in this list originate from one sample, sequenced in a study of blood T cell repertoires in COVID-19. The repertoire was sequenced with immunoSEQ multiplex PCR; TCRdb's copy has only in-frame clones and lacks some. Of approximately 100,000 clones in the sample, about 85% are singletons; the top ten hold 2.1%. Input material: peripheral blood. The receptor source for this set is a human donor in a cohort sampled during active COVID-19.

The J gene is TRBJ2-3, the V gene TRBV5-1, with TRBD2 matching 7 bases. V gave up 0 bases and J gave up 3 bases; unmatched junction bases: 1. This CDR3 has 14 amino acids. The germline V gene encodes CDR1 SGHRS and CDR2 YFSETQ. The CDR3 region is CASSLDSGTDTQYF. In DNA, the CDR3 is TGCGCCAGCAGCTTGGATAGCGGGACAGATACGCAGTATTTT.

This clone was observed a few times. This chain uses TRBV10-2 with TRBJ2-7; tentatively, D is TRBD2 (5 bases). V lost 4 bases to trimming and J lost 4 bases, with 11 bases between them. The CDR3 totals 13 residues. CDR1 is WSHSY and CDR2 is SAAADI in the germline V gene. The CDR3 DNA reads as TGCGCCAGCAGTGCAAATTCGGGGTACGAGCAGTACTTC. Its protein is CASSANSGYEQYF.

The chain carries TRBV18 and TRBJ2-2, with 7 bases identical to TRBD2. V lost 0 bases and J lost 9; bases outside the gene matches: 7. This CDR3 is 15 amino acids long. Germline V gene lookup returns CDR1 KGHSH and CDR2 LQKENI. The CDR3 reads CASSPPTSESRELFF. The CDR3 nucleotides read TGTGCCAGCTCACCACCTACTAGCGAGTCGCGGGAGCTGTTTTTT. The full variable domain, rest sourced from reference TRBV18 and TRBJ2-2, is NAGVMQNPRHLVRRRGQEARLRCSPMKGHSHVYWYRQLPEEGLKFMVYLQKENIIDESGMPKERFSAEFPKEGPSILRIQQVVRGDSAAYFCASSPPTSESRELFFGEGSRLTVL.

A few counts support this clone. The chain's CDR3 is CASTLTSGGAEAFF. As DNA, the CDR3 is TGTGCCAGCACCTTGACTTCAGGGGGCGCTGAAGCTTTCTTT. The rearrangement joins TRBV6-5 to TRBJ1-1, with TRBD1 matching 8 bases. J was trimmed by 6 bases and V by 7 bases; bases with no gene match: 10. Germline V gene lookup returns CDR1 MNHEY and CDR2 SVGAGI. This CDR3 region has 14 residues.

The chain employs TRBV4-1 and TRBJ2-3, with 10 bases aligning to TRBD1. CDR1 is MGHRA, CDR2 YSYEKL, per germline. J gave up 4 bases and V 4 bases, and 11 bases lay outside the gene matches. The CDR3 is made up of 17 amino acids. As DNA, the CDR3 is TGCGCCAGCAGCCTCAGAGTGGGACAGGGGTGGTCAGATACGCAGTATTTT. It specifies CASSLRVGQGWSDTQYF.

This chain joins TRBV28 and TRBJ1-2, with 7 bases that match TRBD1. The CDR3 spans 14 residues. Trimming took 6 bases from V and 9 from J; bases not matched to a gene: 13. Looked up from germline, CDR1 is MDHEN and CDR2 is SYDVKM. The CDR3 loop is CASSYTGTVFSYTF. In DNA, the CDR3 is TGTGCCAGCAGCTATACCGGGACAGTGTTTAGCTACACCTTC.

The CDR3 reads CASSQGEGNSPLHF. Written as DNA, the CDR3 is TGTGCCAGCAGCCAAGGTGAGGGCAATTCACCCCTCCACTTT. The J gene is TRBJ1-6, the V gene TRBV3-1 (or the pseudogene TRBV3-2); D call uncertain. CDR1 is LGHDT and CDR2 is YNNKEL in the germline V gene (reference sequence). The length of the CDR3 is 14 residues. Trimming took 1 base from V and 7 from J, leaving 8 bases between them.

In its sample, this clone was seen once. The CDR3 nucleotides read TGCGCCAGCAGCTTGGCCCCGGGACAGGCCTACGAGCAGTACTTC. It translates to CASSLAPGQAYEQYF. V is TRBV5-1 and J is TRBJ2-7, with TRBD1 matching over 8 bases. The ends lost 0 bases at V and 2 bases at J; junction bases unmatched: 4. The germline gives CDR1 SGHRS, CDR2 YFSETQ. The CDR3 is made up of 15 amino acids.

The chain combines TRBV2 with TRBJ2-5, with D perhaps matching TRBD2 (5 bases). The CDR3 consists of 18 residues. Germline CDR1 reads SNHLY; CDR2 reads FYNNEI. V dropped 7 bases and J dropped 3 bases, with 27 bases sitting between them. DNA for the CDR3: TGTGCCAGCACCCGCCCTCGGAGCGGCCCCCGGGTGAAAGAGACCCAGTACTTC. Its translation: CASTRPRSGPRVKETQYF.

J is TRBJ2-2 and V is TRBV4-2; D gene unclear. The CDR3 spans 16 residues. CDR1 and CDR2 from the germline V gene are LGHNA and YNFKEQ. With 0 bases removed from V and 0 bases from J, the gap between germline ends came to 8 bases. The CDR3 is CASSQEAVSNTGELFF. The CDR3 nucleotides are TGTGCCAGCAGCCAAGAGGCAGTTTCGAACACCGGGGAGCTGTTTTTT.

The chain links TRBV19 to TRBJ1-2; perhaps TRBD1 as D (6 bases). The V end was cut by 6 bases, the J end by 5 bases, with 10 bases between. The CDR3 covers 12 residues. Germline V gene data show CDR1 as LNHDA and CDR2 as SQIVND (reference sequence). Here the CDR3 reads CASSRGLYGYTF. DNA for the CDR3: TGTGCCAGTAGCAGGGGACTATATGGCTACACCTTC.

This clone has a single count. The genes are TRBV5-1 and TRBJ1-1, with 7 nucleotides matching TRBD1. The CDR3 has 13 residues. The J segment lost 8 bases and the V segment lost 4 bases, leaving 8 bases of the junction unmatched. The germline gives CDR1 SGHRS, CDR2 YFSETQ. The CDR3 region has the DNA TGCGCCAGCAGCATCGACAGGGTTGGGGAAGCTTTCTTT. Its translation is CASSIDRVGEAFF. The full variable domain, its missing parts supplied by reference TRBV5-1 and TRBJ1-1, is KAGVTQTPRYLIKTRGQQVTLSCSPISGHRSVSWYQQTPGQGLQFLFEYFSETQRNKGNFPGRFSGRQFSNSRSEMNVSTLELGDSALYLCASSIDRVGEAFFGQGTRLTVV.

The chain uses TRBV4-3 and TRBJ1-6; D perhaps matches TRBD1 (6 bases). Trimming took off 2 bases at V and 7 bases at J, with 18 bases between the two ends. This CDR3 region has 17 residues. Germline V CDR1 and CDR2: LGHNA, YSLEER. The CDR3 coding sequence is TGCGCCAGCAGCCAACAATTGTCGGGGGGCACAAATTCACCCCTCCACTTT. The encoded protein is CASSQQLSGGTNSPLHF.

The chain couples TRBV5-1 to TRBJ1-2, with D unresolved. The CDR3 consists of 14 residues. Germline V gives CDR1 SGHRS, CDR2 YFSETQ. Trimming cost V 0 bases and J 6 bases, with 12 bases left between them. CDR3 region: CASSLVAASNGYTF. The CDR3 DNA reads as TGCGCCAGCAGCTTGGTAGCAGCCTCTAATGGCTACACCTTC.

This CDR3 is CASSWVEDTGELFF. The CDR3 nucleotides read TGCGCCAGCAGCTGGGTCGAGGACACCGGGGAGCTGTTTTTT. The chain uses TRBV5-1 and TRBJ2-2; D remains unclear. This CDR3 has 14 amino acids. With 3 bases removed from V and 3 bases from J, the gap between germline ends came to 9 bases. Germline CDR1 and CDR2: SGHRS and YFSETQ.

This sequence joins TRBV6-5 and TRBJ2-2; TRBD1 agrees at 7 bases. The junction had 1 base not matched to a gene; V was cut back by 2 bases and J by 1 base. CDR1 MNHEY and CDR2 SVGAGI come from the germline V gene. The CDR3 contains 15 residues. The CDR3 sequence is CASSYGTVNTGELFF. The CDR3 DNA reads TGTGCCAGCAGTTACGGGACAGTGAACACCGGGGAGCTGTTTTTT.

V usage is TRBV7-2 and J usage is TRBJ1-2, with D possibly matching TRBD1 (5 bases). The V gene's germline CDR1 is SGHTA and CDR2 FQGNSA. V lost 5 bases, J lost 3 bases, and 13 bases lay in between. The CDR3 extends over 14 amino acids. The CDR3 protein is CASSPVGQDYGYTF. The CDR3, as DNA: TGTGCCAGCAGCCCCGTGGGGCAAGACTATGGCTACACCTTC.

J is TRBJ2-3 and V is TRBV7-8; 10 bases align to TRBD2. Germline V gives CDR1 SGHVS, CDR2 FQNEAQ. The CDR3 has 15 residues. Unmatched junction bases numbered 11, after V lost 3 bases and J lost 11 bases. CDR3 region: CASSLERGGLNRQYF. CDR3 coding DNA: TGTGCCAGCAGCTTGGAGCGGGGGGGCCTAAATCGGCAGTATTTT. Based on the CDR3 plus reference TRBV7-8 and TRBJ2-3, the full variable domain is GAGVSQSPRYKVAKRGQDVALRCDPISGHVSLFWYQQALGQGPEFLTYFQNEAQLDKSGLPSDRFFAERPEGSVSTLKIQRTQQEDSAVYLCASSLERGGLNRQYFGPGTRLTVL.

V is TRBV18 and J is TRBJ2-3; possibly TRBD2 for D (6 bases). The germline V gene has CDR1 KGHSH and CDR2 LQKENI. Trimming shortened V by 3 bases and J by 7 bases, and 17 bases separated the two germline ends. This CDR3 contains 15 residues. CDR3 sequence (DNA): TGTGCCAGCTCACCCTCGACTGGGGACTTGAATACGCAGTATTTT. Translated, it gives CASSPSTGDLNTQYF.

This sequence joins TRBV27 and TRBJ2-1, with TRBD2 as a possible D gene (5 bases). V lost 2 bases and J lost 9, with 14 bases in between. CDR1 MNHEY and CDR2 SMNVEV come from the germline V gene (reference sequence). This CDR3 is 14 amino acids long. This CDR3 is CASSLGPPAGEQFF. In nucleotides, the CDR3 is TGTGCCAGCAGTTTAGGGCCTCCGGCGGGTGAGCAGTTCTTC.

This clone came up once. The rearrangement links TRBV19 to TRBJ1-3; no firm D call. The CDR3 consists of 15 residues. Trimming shortened V by 5 bases and J by 3 bases, and 14 bases separated the two germline ends. The germline CDR1 and CDR2 sequences are LNHDA and SQIVND (reference sequence). The CDR3 DNA reads TGTGCCAGTAGTCCCCACCAGGCGAATGGAAACACCATATATTTT. Translating gives CASSPHQANGNTIYF.

As DNA, the CDR3 is TGTGCCAGCTGGCCGGGACTACCAAGCGAAGAGACCCAGTACTTC. Protein sequence: CASWPGLPSEETQYF. The rearrangement uses TRBV18 and TRBJ2-5; 7 bases align to TRBD2. Unmatched junction bases numbered 11, after V lost 7 bases and J lost 3 bases. Germline CDR1 is KGHSH and CDR2 is LQKENI. The CDR3 runs to 15 residues.

The V call is TRBV2, the J call TRBJ1-4; D gene unclear. Looked up from germline, CDR1 is SNHLY and CDR2 is FYNNEI. V lost 6 bases, J lost 4 bases, and 6 bases lay in between. The CDR3 covers 12 residues. CDR3 protein: CASRQNNEKLFF. The DNA for the CDR3 is TGTGCCAGCAGACAGAATAATGAAAAACTGTTTTTT.

The chain couples TRBV4-2 to TRBJ1-1; D may be TRBD1 (6 bases). V was shortened by 3 bases and J by 2 bases, with 16 bases between the two germline ends. Germline lookup yields CDR1 LGHNA and CDR2 YNFKEQ. The CDR3 is 16 amino acids. The CDR3 loop reads CASSQDVQGRNTEAFF. The CDR3 nucleotides read TGTGCCAGCAGCCAGGACGTACAGGGACGCAACACTGAAGCTTTCTTT.

This clone was observed once. The chain links TRBV30 to TRBJ1-2; D is perhaps TRBD1 (6 bases). CDR1 is GTSNPN, CDR2 SVGIG, per germline (reference sequence). The CDR3 spans 14 residues. The V end was cut by 8 bases, the J end by 2 bases, with 18 bases between. The CDR3 DNA reads as TGTGCCCGCCGAGAAGGGGGAGAGAACTATGGCTACACCTTC. Its protein product is CARREGGENYGYTF. The variable domain in full, completed from reference TRBV30 and TRBJ1-2, reads SQTIHQWPATLVQPVGSPLSLECTVEGTSNPNLYWYRQAAGRGLQLLFYSVGIGQISSEVPQNLSASRPQDRQFILSSKKLLLSDSGFYLCARREGGENYGYTFGSGTRLTVV.